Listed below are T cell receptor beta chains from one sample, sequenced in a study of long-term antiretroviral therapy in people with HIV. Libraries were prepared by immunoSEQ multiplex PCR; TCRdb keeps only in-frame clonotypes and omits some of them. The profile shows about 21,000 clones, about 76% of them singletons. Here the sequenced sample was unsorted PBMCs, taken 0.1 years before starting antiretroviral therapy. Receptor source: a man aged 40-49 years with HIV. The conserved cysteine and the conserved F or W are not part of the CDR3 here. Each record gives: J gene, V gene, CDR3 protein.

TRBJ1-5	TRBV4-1	ASRDRGVGQPQH
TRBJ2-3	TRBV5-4	ASSSGGRRTDTQY
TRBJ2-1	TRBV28	ASSPTLGAVNEQF
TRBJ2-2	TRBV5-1	ASSRDRVGTGELF
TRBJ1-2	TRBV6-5	ASSYSGRTGAPGYT
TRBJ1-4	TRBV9	ASSPYGSGEKLF
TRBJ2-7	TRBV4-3	ASSQDAEGYGSYEQY
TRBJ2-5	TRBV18	ASSPPPPWGTQY
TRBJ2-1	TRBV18	ASSPINPTSGDEQF
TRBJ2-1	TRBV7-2	ASSHFAEQF
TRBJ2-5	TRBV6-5	ASSLGRRETQY
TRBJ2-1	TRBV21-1	ASRYSGPPCHSEQF
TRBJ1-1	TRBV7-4	ASSLEFPAKNTEAF
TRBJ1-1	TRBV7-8	ASSFSKGNTEAF
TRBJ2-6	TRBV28	ASSFRGRGANVLT
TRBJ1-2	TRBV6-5	ASSYSRDRGIGYT
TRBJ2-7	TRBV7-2	ASSLTGTEFGYEQY
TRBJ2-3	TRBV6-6	ATFGLAGGSQY
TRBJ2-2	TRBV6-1	ASSGTSGGDTGELF
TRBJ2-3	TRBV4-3	ASSQVIPGGGPTHSDTQY
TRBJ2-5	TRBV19	ASGPGQQETQY
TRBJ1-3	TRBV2	ASNFDRNGNTIY
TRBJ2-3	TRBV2	ASTLTGGSTDTQY
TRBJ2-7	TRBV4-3	ASSQDPIAGVTYEQY
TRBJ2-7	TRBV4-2	ASSQEGTSGPYYEQY
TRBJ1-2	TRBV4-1	ASSPGQYYGYT
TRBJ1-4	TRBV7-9	ASSLADRGEKLF
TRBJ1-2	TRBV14	ASSQAAVVENYGYT
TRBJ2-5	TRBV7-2	ASSLVAETQY
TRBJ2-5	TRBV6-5	ASSYSAGAEETQY
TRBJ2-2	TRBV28	ASSLYSAGELF
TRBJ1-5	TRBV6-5	ASSRQGYSNQPQH
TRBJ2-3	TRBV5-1	ASSLGAPRLAGTDTQY
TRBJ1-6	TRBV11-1	ASSLEPANSPLH
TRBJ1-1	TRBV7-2	ASSISPNTEAF
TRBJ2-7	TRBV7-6	ASSSGGTPYEQY
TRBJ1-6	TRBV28	ASRQIGKPLH
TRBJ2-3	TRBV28	ASESGRETYSTDTQY
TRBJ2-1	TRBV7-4	ASSSAQGGRLLFYNEQF
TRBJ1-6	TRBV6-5	ASSRGGENSPLH